The rows below give T cell receptor beta chains drawn from one sample of a study of blood T cells in healthy people across ages. A single record per CDR3 protein comes from TCRdb applying MiXCR to the 5' RACE reads. The data contain roughly 1.7 million distinct CDR3 sequences, around 36% of them singletons. Sequencing used blood. These receptors were taken from a woman aged 30 to 39 in good health. Each CDR3 is given with its conserved first and last residue. The D gene is left open where the match is weak. Where a row states a size, it is once, few, many or the class of an expanded clone; other rows omit it.

clone size,V gene,J gene,D gene,CDR3 protein,CDR3 DNA
few,TRBV28,TRBJ1-5,.,CASSFMGNGNQPQHF,TGTGCCAGCAGTTTTATGGGGAATGGCAATCAGCCCCAGCATTTT
.,TRBV3-1,TRBJ2-1,.,CASSLVETTAYEQFF,TGTGCCAGCAGCTTAGTGGAAACTACAGCCTACGAGCAGTTCTTC
few,TRBV27,TRBJ2-7,TRBD1,CASSVSGQGFIYEQYF,TGTGCCAGCAGTGTCTCGGGACAGGGGTTTATCTACGAGCAGTACTTC
few,TRBV4-1,TRBJ2-7,TRBD1,CASSPGDRGGYEQYF,TGCGCCAGCAGCCCAGGTGACAGGGGGGGCTACGAGCAGTACTTC
.,TRBV20-1,TRBJ1-1,TRBD1,CSAEDRVNTEAFF,TGCAGTGCCGAAGACAGGGTGAACACTGAAGCTTTCTTT
many,TRBV29-1,TRBJ2-1,.,CSVEGLPTLGPYNEQFF,TGCAGCGTTGAAGGCCTACCTACTTTGGGGCCCTACAATGAGCAGTTCTTC
many,TRBV29-1,TRBJ2-7,.,CSVLATPYEQYF,TGCAGCGTTTTAGCGACTCCCTACGAGCAGTACTTC
.,TRBV7-6,TRBJ2-7,TRBD2,CATSPGGGEQYF,TGTGCCACCTCTCCAGGCGGGGGTGAGCAGTACTTC
few,TRBV24-1,TRBJ2-7,.,CATSDSDSSEQYF,TGTGCCACCAGTGATTCGGACAGTTCCGAGCAGTACTTC
few,TRBV18,TRBJ2-5,TRBD2,CASFPQLAGSLETQYF,TGTGCCAGCTTCCCCCAACTAGCGGGGTCCTTGGAGACCCAGTACTTC
.,TRBV9,TRBJ2-5,TRBD1,CASSERGQGAKETQYF,TGTGCCAGCAGCGAAAGAGGTCAGGGGGCGAAAGAGACCCAGTACTTC
.,TRBV28,TRBJ2-7,.,CASSLPRFEQYF,TGTGCCAGCAGTCTCCCCCGCTTTGAGCAGTACTTC
.,TRBV9,TRBJ2-5,TRBD2,CASSVFEGGVETQYF,TGTGCCAGCAGCGTATTCGAGGGAGGGGTGGAGACCCAGTACTTC